The 21 T cell receptor beta chains listed next were all sequenced from one sample in a study of tumor-infiltrating lymphocytes in primary liver carcinoma. TCR beta cDNA was reverse-transcribed from roughly 520 ng of total RNA. The reaction used a constant-region primer and ProtoScript II reverse transcriptase. Researchers made the TCR beta libraries by running three nested multiplex PCR rounds with slightly modified ARM-PCR. The first two PCR rounds, around 10 cycles each, used TRBV1-TRBV30 forward primers and a C-beta reverse primer. TCRdb reprocessed the multiplex PCR reads via MiXCR and lists one record per CDR3 protein. The sample lists tens of thousands of distinct CDR3 sequences; 75% were seen once. RNA and DNA were co-extracted from approximately 20-30 mg of unsorted bulk tissue. Sequencing was carried out using tumor-adjacent normal liver tissue. The receptor set was obtained from a woman between 25 and 40 years old with primary liver carcinoma and hepatitis B virus infection.

A remark on this clonotype: A read error is likely, as this CDR3 ends without the conserved phenylalanine or tryptophan. The rearrangement joins TRBV11-2 to TRBJ2-5; TRBD1 aligns across 9 bases. V shed 8 bases and J 3 bases; nucleotides not matched to a gene: 13. CDR1 is SGHAT, CDR2 FQNNGV, per germline. CDR3 length: 16 residues. CDR3 DNA sequence: TGTGCCAGCGACACAAGAACAGGGGGCGCGAAAGAGACCCAGTACCTC. It codes for CASDTRTGGAKETQYL.

As for this clonotype: An end of the junction does not agree with germline; a read error may underlie this. This chain connects TRBV11-1 to TRBJ2-1, with TRBD2 matching over 8 bases. The germline CDR1 and CDR2 sequences are SGHAT and FQDESV (reference sequence). This CDR3 has 17 residues. The CDR3 coding sequence is TGTGCCAGCAGCATAGCAACCCTGGTAGCGGGGTTAAATGATCAGTTCTTC. This translates into CASSIATLVAGLNDQFF.

Turning to this clonotype: An end of the junction differs from the germline gene, which may be a read error. This sequence joins TRBV6-1 and TRBJ2-7; D might be TRBD1 or TRBD2, each matching 6 bases. CDR1 and CDR2 from the germline V gene are MNHNS and SASEGT. The CDR3 covers 14 residues. The CDR3 DNA sequence: TGTGCCAGCAGCCTGGAGGGGGGAGTTTACGAGCAATTCTTC. It translates to CASSLEGGVYEQFF.

Details on this clonotype: The conserved phenylalanine or tryptophan is not found at the CDR3 terminus, so this likely reflects a read error. The rearrangement joins TRBV12-3 or TRBV12-4 to TRBJ2-5; D uncertain. This CDR3 has 15 residues. With 3 bases removed from V and 1 base from J, the gap between germline ends came to 12 bases. CDR3 protein: CASSFLRATQETQYS. The CDR3 DNA sequence: TGTGCCAGCAGTTTTCTTAGGGCAACCCAAGAGACCCAGTACTCC.

Concerning this clonotype: The conserved phenylalanine or tryptophan normally closing the CDR3 is absent here, so this likely arose from a read error. The chain employs TRBV5-6 and TRBJ2-1; D is perhaps TRBD2 (5 bases). The CDR3 has 12 residues. Germline V gene sequence: CDR1 SGHDT, CDR2 YYEEEE. Trimming removed 2 bases at V and 9 bases at J, with 9 bases between. The CDR3: CASSLRDSEQFL. DNA of the CDR3: TGTGCCAGCAGCTTACGGGATAGTGAGCAGTTCCTC.

This chain links TRBV20-1 with TRBJ1-5, with D unresolved. This CDR3 is 13 amino acids long. CDR1 is DFQATT and CDR2 is SNEGSKA in the germline V gene (reference sequence). Trimming took 7 bases from V and 3 from J, leaving 13 bases between them. The DNA of the CDR3 is TGCAGTGTACGTCGGACGGACAATCAGCCCCAGCATTTT. It yields the protein CSVRRTDNQPQHF.

Concerning this clonotype itself: A junction end diverges from the germline sequence, so it may reflect a read error. The rearrangement joins TRBV29-1 to TRBJ1-1, with D possibly being TRBD1 (6 bases). This CDR3 comprises 12 residues. Germline V CDR1 and CDR2: SQVTM, ANQGSEA. CDR3 sequence: CSVGQMNTQAFF. CDR3 nucleotides: TGCAGCGTAGGACAGATGAACACTCAAGCTTTCTTT.

In its sample, this clonotype was seen many times. The chain has TRBV29-1 and TRBJ2-1; 9 nucleotides match TRBD2. Germline CDR1 is SQVTM and CDR2 is ANQGSEA. The J segment lost 7 bases and the V segment lost 7 bases, leaving 8 bases of the junction unmatched. CDR3 length: 13 amino acids. The CDR3 region is CSGIAGVKNEQFF. The CDR3 nucleotides read TGCAGCGGGATAGCGGGAGTTAAAAATGAGCAGTTCTTC.

Concerning this clonotype: One end of the junction does not line up with germline, which may come from a read error. The CDR3 DNA is TGTGGCAGCAGCCAACCATGCGAGTACGATCAGTACTTC. Translation: CGSSQPCEYDQYF. The J gene is TRBJ2-7, the V gene TRBV4-2; unclear D gene. This CDR3 is 13 amino acids long. CDR1 is LGHNA, CDR2 YNFKEQ, per germline.

This clonotype was observed many times. This chain connects TRBV28 to TRBJ1-5, with 8 nucleotides matching TRBD1. V trimming: 6 bases; J trimming: 8 bases; junction bases outside the gene matches: 9. CDR1 is MDHEN, CDR2 SYDVKM, per germline. CDR3 size: 14 residues. The CDR3 nucleotides read TGTGCCAGCAGACATGGACAGGGTGTGGAGCCCCAGCATTTT. This translates into CASRHGQGVEPQHF.

Points on this clonotype: A single base separates this from a much larger clone, so it may be a read error. The chain joins TRBV2 to TRBJ2-1; TRBD2 might be the D (5 bases). In germline, CDR1 is SNHLY, CDR2 FYNNEI. The CDR3 covers 13 residues. The CDR3 protein is CACSEVPGYEQFF. In DNA, the CDR3 is TGTGCCTGCAGTGAAGTTCCGGGATATGAGCAGTTCTTC. The entire variable domain, with the rest obtained from reference TRBV2 and TRBJ2-1, is as follows: EPEVTQTPSHQVTQMGQEVILRCVPISNHLYFYWYRQILGQKVEFLVSFYNNEISEKSEIFDDQFSVERPDGSNFTLKIRSTKLEDSAMYFCACSEVPGYEQFFGPGTRLTVL.

Comments on this clonotype: A junction boundary mismatches the germline segment, possibly from a read error. The chain links TRBV11-3 to TRBJ2-2, with D perhaps TRBD2 (6 bases). CDR1 SGHNT and CDR2 YENEEA come from the germline V gene. This CDR3 has 17 residues. This CDR3 is CVSTQTRRRTQPGGLFF. CDR3 coding DNA: TGTGTCAGCACCCAGACCCGCAGGAGAACTCAACCCGGGGGGCTGTTTTTT.

For this clonotype: This sequence may be a read error, since a much larger clone differs from it by one base. As the CDR3 is not closed by the conserved phenylalanine or tryptophan, this likely results from a read error. V is TRBV10-3 and J is TRBJ1-3; D unclear. Trimming removed 10 bases from V and 0 bases from J, with 10 bases in between. This CDR3 has 13 amino acids. Looked up from germline, CDR1 is ENHRY and CDR2 is SYGVKD. CDR3 nucleotide sequence: TGTGCCACTCCAGGAAGCTCTGGAAACACCATATATTAT. Its translation is CATPGSSGNTIYY.

This clonotype was detected only once. This chain joins TRBV28 and TRBJ2-2, with TRBD1 as a possible D gene (5 bases). CDR1 is MDHEN and CDR2 is SYDVKM in the germline V gene. CDR3 length: 14 amino acids. Written as DNA, the CDR3 is TGTGTCACCGCAAGGGGCGAAGGAACCGGGGAGCTGTTTTTT. This codes for CVTARGEGTGELFF.

This clonotype was observed many times. The chain has TRBV4-1 and TRBJ2-7; 7 nucleotides line up with TRBD1. V shed 1 base and J 3 bases; nucleotides not matched to a gene: 6. Per the germline V gene, CDR1 is MGHRA and CDR2 is YSYEKL. The CDR3 length is 15 residues. For the CDR3, the DNA is TGCGCCAGCAGCCAAGTCTTCGGGACAGACTACGAGCAGTACTTC. This codes for CASSQVFGTDYEQYF.

The chain is built from TRBV7-8 and TRBJ1-1, with 11 bases matching TRBD1. Germline V gene sequence: CDR1 SGHVS, CDR2 FQNEAQ. This CDR3 has 16 amino acids. With V trimmed by 7 bases and J by 4 bases, 11 bases remained unmatched. The CDR3 DNA follows: TGTGCCAGCAACGTGGGACAGGGGGGGTGGACCACTGAAGCTTTCTTT. Its protein product is CASNVGQGGWTTEAFF.

With respect to this clonotype: It may be a read error: a sequence one base away is much more abundant. The V call is TRBV14, the J call TRBJ1-1; the D is unclear. The V gene's germline CDR1 is SGHDN and CDR2 FVKESK. CDR3 size: 15 residues. The CDR3 protein is CAGSQVVSGGTEAFF. The DNA of the CDR3 is TGTGCCGGCAGCCAAGTCGTGAGTGGAGGCACTGAAGCTTTCTTT. Complete variable domain (other parts from reference TRBV14 and TRBJ1-1): EAGVTQFPSHSVIEKGQTVTLRCDPISGHDNLYWYRRVMGKEIKFLLHFVKESKQDESGMPNNRFLAERTGGTYSTLKVQPAELEDSGVYFCAGSQVVSGGTEAFFGQGTRLTVV.

About this clonotype itself: The conserved final phenylalanine or tryptophan is absent from the CDR3, which likely points to a read error. The chain employs TRBV5-6 and TRBJ2-6; TRBD1 might be the D (6 bases). This CDR3 is built from 17 residues. Germline CDR1 SGHDT, CDR2 YYEEEE. This CDR3 is CASNQDSSFSGANVLTI. CDR3 in DNA: TGTGCCAGCAACCAGGACAGCAGCTTCTCTGGGGCCAATGTCCTGACTATC.

Comment on this clonotype: A read error is likely, as this CDR3 ends without the conserved phenylalanine or tryptophan. J is TRBJ2-7 and V is TRBV12-3 or TRBV12-4; D remains unclear. The CDR3 extends over 12 amino acids. CDR3 nucleotide sequence: TGTGCGAGCAGTTCCCAATCCTACGAGCAGTACTTG. Protein: CASSSQSYEQYL.

Notes on this clonotype: One end of the junction is discordant with germline, which a read error may explain. J is TRBJ2-7 and V is TRBV14; TRBD1 or TRBD2 may be the D gene (6 bases each). The CDR3 covers 16 residues. CDR1 and CDR2 (germline): SGHDN, FVKESK. Here the CDR3 reads CANSRRGTVGGYEQYF. The CDR3 DNA reads as TGTGCCAACAGCCGTCGAGGGACTGTAGGGGGCTACGAGCAGTACTTC.

Turning to this clonotype: Because the CDR3 is missing its conserved closing phenylalanine or tryptophan, this is likely a read error. The gene calls are TRBV11-1 and TRBJ2-7; D remains ambiguous. The length of the CDR3 is 13 residues. Trimming left V 1 base short and J 9 bases short, with 13 bases between. From germline, CDR1 is SGHAT and CDR2 FQDESV (reference sequence). The CDR3 loop reads CASSLGYLRMQYL. The CDR3, as DNA: TGTGCCAGCAGCTTAGGATACCTCCGCATGCAGTACCTC.